Listed here is a single T cell receptor (beta chain). Its antigen has not been determined. It may be a read error: a sequence one base away is much more abundant. These data come from a study of blood T cell repertoires in COVID-19 (dated by TCRdb to the early 2020s). Notes on the research overall: Samples from collaborators originated in the United States, Italy and Spain and spanned both the acute and convalescent phases of COVID-19. The material from the prospective study consisted of cDNA or gDNA derived from T cells, B-cell-depleted T cells, or PBMCs. The dataset comprised deeply sampled blood TCRbeta repertoires from subjects exposed to, actively infected with, or recovered from COVID-19. A freely available public database, intended as a resource for researchers studying the immune response to SARS-CoV-2, is where the repertoires were released. Samples came from the ongoing ImmuneRACE study (first 160 participants) plus 1,254 subjects from 6 global collaborators. Sample metadata almost always included a de-identified subject ID, COVID-19 status, age in years and sex. Where available, HLA class I and class II types were taken from metadata supplied by the sample provider and were not determined by assay-based typing. Here is what the overall study found, with its caveats: The amount of clinical and demographic metadata varied by source and participant and was provided uncurated.

CDR1 and CDR2, looked up from the germline V gene, are SGHVS and FQNEAQ. Spanning cysteine to phenylalanine, the CDR3 consists of 16 amino acids. Only CDR3 DNA remains: 48 bases, in frame from the first base. V is cut back by 4 bases and J by 2 bases, with 3 bases in the junction unmatched. In Seattle, one collaborating source enrolled patients while the infection was active and tracked those patients longitudinally over the course of disease. Each collaborating institution followed its own protocols to collect whole blood in K2EDTA tubes. For TCRbeta analysis, collaborators shipped samples as frozen whole blood, isolated PBMCs, or DNA extracted from either of those sample types. The immunoSEQ Assay, a bias-controlled multiplex PCR, was used to amplify TCRbeta CDR3 regions from genomic DNA. The original methods were these. The number of nucleated cells in each sample was estimated by amplification of reference gene primers within the assay. Sequence reads were collapsed and filtered to measure the absolute abundance of every unique TCRbeta CDR3 rearrangement. For each sample, productive Simpson clonality was calculated by taking the square root of Simpson's diversity index across productive rearrangements. TCRdb mirrors the immuneACCESS table, restricted to in-frame sequences. Some clones are absent from its copies; in checked studies, under half trace to an unresolved V gene, and the reason for the others is unknown. D and trimming were read from the DNA, whereas the V and J calls and clone size are those reported in that table. Within this sample are fewer than 300,000 clones, with around 82% of them counted one time only. The ten largest clones represent 0.87% of the sample.

The chain links TRBV7-8 with TRBJ2-2, with TRBD2 matching 11 junction bases. Sequences were obtained from peripheral blood. The TCR sequence derives from a human donor with COVID-19, enrolled during active disease. The donor label of this sample is uncertain. The CDR3 region: CASSSGLAGNTGELFF. The DNA sequence is given as TGTGCCAGCAGCTCCGGACTAGCGGGCAACACCGGGGAGCTGTTTTTT.